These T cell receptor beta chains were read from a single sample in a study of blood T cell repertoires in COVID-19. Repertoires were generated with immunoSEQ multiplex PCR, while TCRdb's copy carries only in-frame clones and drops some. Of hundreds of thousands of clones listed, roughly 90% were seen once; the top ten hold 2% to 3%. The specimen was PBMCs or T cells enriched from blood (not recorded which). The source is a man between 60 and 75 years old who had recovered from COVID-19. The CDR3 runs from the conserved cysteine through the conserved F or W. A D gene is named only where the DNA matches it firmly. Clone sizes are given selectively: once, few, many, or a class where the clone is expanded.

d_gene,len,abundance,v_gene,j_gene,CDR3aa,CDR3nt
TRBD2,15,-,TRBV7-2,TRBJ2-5,CASSLGGTRRETQYF,TGTGCCAGCAGCTTGGGGGGGACTAGGAGGGAGACCCAGTACTTC
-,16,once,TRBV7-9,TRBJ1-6,CASSLRGLQDNSPLHF,TGTGCCAGCAGCTTAAGGGGGTTACAAGATAATTCACCCCTCCACTTT
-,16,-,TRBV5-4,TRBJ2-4,CASSPAGIGAKNIQYF,TGTGCCAGCAGCCCCGCCGGGATAGGGGCCAAAAACATTCAGTACTTC
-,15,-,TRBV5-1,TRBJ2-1,CASSTGINSYNEQFF,TGCGCCAGCAGCACAGGGATTAACTCCTACAATGAGCAGTTCTTC
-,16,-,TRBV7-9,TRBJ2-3,CASSLWTTSTTDTQYF,TGTGCCAGCAGCCTATGGACAACCAGCACCACAGATACGCAGTATTTT
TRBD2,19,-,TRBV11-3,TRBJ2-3,CASSFSGTSGRAHLDTQYF,TGTGCCAGCAGCTTTTCCGGGACTAGCGGGAGGGCCCATTTAGATACGCAGTATTTT
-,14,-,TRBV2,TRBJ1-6,CASQRSSYNSPLHF,TGTGCCAGTCAGCGAAGCTCCTATAATTCACCCCTCCACTTT
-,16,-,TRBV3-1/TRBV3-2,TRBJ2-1,CASSQTDRARGRAQFF,TGTGCCAGCAGCCAGACCGACCGGGCTCGGGGTAGAGCACAGTTCTTC
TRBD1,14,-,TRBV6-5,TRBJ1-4,CASSRDREAGKLFF,TGTGCCAGCAGTAGAGACAGGGAGGCCGGAAAACTGTTTTTT
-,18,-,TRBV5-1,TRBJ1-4,CASSLRPRGMATNEKLFF,TGCGCCAGCAGCTTGAGGCCCAGGGGAATGGCAACTAATGAAAAACTGTTTTTT
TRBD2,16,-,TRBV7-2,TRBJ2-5,CASKLRLAGGGETQYF,TGTGCCAGCAAACTTCGACTAGCGGGAGGTGGGGAGACCCAGTACTTC
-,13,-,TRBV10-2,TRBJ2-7,CASSVRGQAEQYF,TGCGCCAGCAGTGTTAGGGGCCAGGCCGAGCAGTACTTC
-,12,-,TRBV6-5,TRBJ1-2,CASSGRFYGYTF,TGTGCCAGCAGCGGGAGGTTCTATGGCTACACCTTC